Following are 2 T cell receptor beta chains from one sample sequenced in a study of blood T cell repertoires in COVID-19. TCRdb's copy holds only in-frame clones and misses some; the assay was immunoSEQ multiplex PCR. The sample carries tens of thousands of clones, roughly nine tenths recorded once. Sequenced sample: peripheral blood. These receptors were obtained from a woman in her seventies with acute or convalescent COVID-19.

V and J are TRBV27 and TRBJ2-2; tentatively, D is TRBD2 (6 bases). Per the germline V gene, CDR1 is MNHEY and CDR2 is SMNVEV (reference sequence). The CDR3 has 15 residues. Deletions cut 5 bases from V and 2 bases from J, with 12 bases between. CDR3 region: CASSLHSGNTGELFF. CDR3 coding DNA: TGTGCCAGCAGTCTACATAGCGGAAACACCGGGGAGCTGTTTTTT.

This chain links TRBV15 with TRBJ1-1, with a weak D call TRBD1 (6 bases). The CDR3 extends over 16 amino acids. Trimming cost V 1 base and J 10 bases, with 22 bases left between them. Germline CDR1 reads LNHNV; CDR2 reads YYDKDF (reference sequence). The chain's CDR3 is CATSRGQESDSRGAFF. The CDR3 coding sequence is TGTGCCACCAGCAGAGGACAGGAATCAGATAGTCGGGGAGCTTTCTTT. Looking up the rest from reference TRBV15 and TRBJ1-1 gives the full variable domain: DAMVIQNPRYQVTQFGKPVTLSCSQTLNHNVMYWYQQKSSQAPKLLFHYYDKDFNNEADTPDNFQSRRPNTSFCFLDIRSPGLGDTAMYLCATSRGQESDSRGAFFGQGTRLTVV.